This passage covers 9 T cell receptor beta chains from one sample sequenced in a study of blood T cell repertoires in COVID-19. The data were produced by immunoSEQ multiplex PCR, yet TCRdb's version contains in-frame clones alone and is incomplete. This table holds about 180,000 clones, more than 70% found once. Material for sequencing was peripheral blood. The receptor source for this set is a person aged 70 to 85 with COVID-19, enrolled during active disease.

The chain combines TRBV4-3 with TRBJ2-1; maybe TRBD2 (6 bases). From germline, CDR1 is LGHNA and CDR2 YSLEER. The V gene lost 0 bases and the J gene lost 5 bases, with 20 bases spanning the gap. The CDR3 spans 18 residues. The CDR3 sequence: CASSQDSRSWAGNNEQFF. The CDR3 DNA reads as TGCGCCAGCAGCCAAGATAGCCGGTCATGGGCGGGGAACAATGAGCAGTTCTTC.

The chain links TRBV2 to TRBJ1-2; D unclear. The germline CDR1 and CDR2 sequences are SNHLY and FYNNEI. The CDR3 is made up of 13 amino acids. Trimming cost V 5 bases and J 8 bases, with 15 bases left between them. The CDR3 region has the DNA TGTGCCAGCAGTAAAGGCGAGGTCTACGGCTACACCTTC. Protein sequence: CASSKGEVYGYTF.

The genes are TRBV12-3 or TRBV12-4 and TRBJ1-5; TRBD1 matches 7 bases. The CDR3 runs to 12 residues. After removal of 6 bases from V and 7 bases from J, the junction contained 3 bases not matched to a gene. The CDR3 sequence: CASSTGVQPQHF. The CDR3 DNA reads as TGTGCCAGCAGCACAGGGGTACAGCCCCAGCATTTT.

Here the CDR3 DNA reads TGTGCCAGCAGTTCGACAGCTCCCACTATCAGCTACACCTTC. Its protein is CASSSTAPTISYTF. The chain has TRBV28 and TRBJ1-2, with TRBD1 as a possible D gene (5 bases). Germline values: CDR1 MDHEN, CDR2 SYDVKM. V was cut by 4 bases and J by 9 bases, with 18 bases left in between. The CDR3 consists of 14 residues.

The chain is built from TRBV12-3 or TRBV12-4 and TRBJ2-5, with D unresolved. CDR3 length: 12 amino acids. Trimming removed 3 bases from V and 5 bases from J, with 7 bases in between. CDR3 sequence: CASSFQAETQYF. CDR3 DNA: TGTGCCAGCAGTTTTCAAGCGGAGACCCAGTACTTC.

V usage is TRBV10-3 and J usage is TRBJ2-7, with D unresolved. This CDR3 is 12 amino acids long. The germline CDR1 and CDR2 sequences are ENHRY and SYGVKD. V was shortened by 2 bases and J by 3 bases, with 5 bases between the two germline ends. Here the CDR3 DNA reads TGTGCCATCAGTGAGAACAACTACGAGCAGTACTTC. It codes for CAISENNYEQYF.

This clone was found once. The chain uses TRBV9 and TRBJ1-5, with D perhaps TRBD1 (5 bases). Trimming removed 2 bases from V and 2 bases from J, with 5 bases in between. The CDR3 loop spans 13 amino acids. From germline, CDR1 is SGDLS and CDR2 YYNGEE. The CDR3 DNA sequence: TGTGCCAGCAGCGTGACAGGCAATCAGCCCCAGCATTTT. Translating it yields CASSVTGNQPQHF.

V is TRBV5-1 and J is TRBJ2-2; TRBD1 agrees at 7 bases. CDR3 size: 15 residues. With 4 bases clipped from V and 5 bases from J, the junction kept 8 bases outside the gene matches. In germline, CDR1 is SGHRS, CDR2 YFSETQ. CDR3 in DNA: TGCGCCAGCAGCAACGACAGGGTGCGGACCGGGGAGCTGTTTTTT. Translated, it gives CASSNDRVRTGELFF.

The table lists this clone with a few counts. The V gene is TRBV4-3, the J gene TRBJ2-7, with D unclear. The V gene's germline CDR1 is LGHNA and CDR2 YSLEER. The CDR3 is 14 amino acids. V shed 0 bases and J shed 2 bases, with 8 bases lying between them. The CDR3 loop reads CASSQESSPYEQYF. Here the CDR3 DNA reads TGCGCCAGCAGCCAAGAATCCAGTCCCTACGAGCAGTACTTC.